A selection of T cell receptor beta chains follows, all from one sample in a study of T-cell reconstitution after alpha-beta-depleted transplantation in children. Via MiXCR, TCRdb re-called the PCR reads, giving one row per CDR3 protein. The sample contains about 340,000 distinct CDR3 sequences, about an eighth of which appear only once. The material sequenced was PBMCs, taken from the stem cell graft. The receptor source for this set is a human donor who donated a stem cell graft to a child with Fanconi anemia. The CDR3 runs from the conserved cysteine through the conserved F or W. A D gene is named only where the DNA matches it firmly. Not every row has a clone size; where given, it reads once, few, many or a size class.

j_gene,v_gene,abundance,d_gene,CDR3nt,CDR3aa
TRBJ1-6,TRBV20-1,few,NA,TGCAGTGCTAGGACCCATTCGGGTGCCGGTTCACCCCTCCACTTT,CSARTHSGAGSPLHF
TRBJ1-5,TRBV27,few,NA,TGTGCCAGCAGTTCCGCCGTGGGGGCCGGGCAGCCCCAGCATTTT,CASSSAVGAGQPQHF
TRBJ2-1,TRBV27,few,TRBD1,TGTGCCAGCAGACCGGGGACAGCTAACAATGAGCAGTTCTTC,CASRPGTANNEQFF
TRBJ2-5,TRBV5-1,NA,NA,TGCGCCAGCAGCTTCCTGAGCGGAGAAGAGACCCAGTACTTC,CASSFLSGEETQYF
TRBJ1-5,TRBV12-3/TRBV12-4,once,NA,TGTGCCAGCAGCCCAGACAGCCCGAATCAGCCCCAGCATTTT,CASSPDSPNQPQHF
TRBJ2-1,TRBV7-8,many,TRBD1,TGTGCCAGCAGCGCCATCGGGCGGGCAGGGGGTTACAATGAGCAGTTCTTC,CASSAIGRAGGYNEQFF
TRBJ2-1,TRBV4-3,many,NA,TGCGCCAGCAGCCAAGACGGGCAGGGGTCCTACAATGAGCAGTTCTTC,CASSQDGQGSYNEQFF
TRBJ1-6,TRBV28,few,TRBD1,TGTGCCAGCACCTCAGGGGACAGGGAGTCTTATAATTCACCCCTCCACTTT,CASTSGDRESYNSPLHF
TRBJ2-7,TRBV2,few,NA,TGTGCCAGCAGTCAGGACCAACTAGGGCACGAGCAGTACTTC,CASSQDQLGHEQYF
TRBJ2-1,TRBV4-3,many,NA,TGCGCCAGCAGCCAAGAAGTCCGAGATTCGGAGCAGTTCTTC,CASSQEVRDSEQFF
TRBJ1-5,TRBV7-2,few,NA,TGTGCCAGCAGCTCCGCTGGGGGGGGCTCTCAGCCCCAGCATTTT,CASSSAGGGSQPQHF
TRBJ2-2,TRBV5-1,few,NA,TGCGCCAGCAGCCCTCAGGAGTCGGTCCTCTCCGGGGAGCTGTTTTTT,CASSPQESVLSGELFF
TRBJ1-2,TRBV12-3/TRBV12-4,few,NA,TGTGCCAGCAGTCTCCCCGAGAGGGATGGCTACACCTTC,CASSLPERDGYTF
TRBJ1-2,TRBV30,NA,NA,TGTGCCTGGAGTCCGGGACGGCCCTCTGGGTATGGCTACACCTTC,CAWSPGRPSGYGYTF
TRBJ2-6,TRBV9,NA,NA,TGTGCCAGCAGCCCCCCTCCTGGGGCCAACGTCCTGACTTTC,CASSPPPGANVLTF
TRBJ1-3,TRBV5-1,few,NA,TGCGCCAGTGGGGACGTGAGCTCTGGAAACACCATATATTTT,CASGDVSSGNTIYF
TRBJ1-2,TRBV6-2/TRBV6-3,many,NA,TGTGCCAGCAGTTACTCTCTTAACTATGGCTACACCTTC,CASSYSLNYGYTF
TRBJ2-5,TRBV11-2,NA,NA,TGTGCCAGCAGCCCCCGTCCCCTTCTCAGTTTTGAGACCCAGTACTTC,CASSPRPLLSFETQYF
TRBJ1-1,TRBV20-1,many,NA,TGCAGTGCTAAGGGGCCTACAGTAGTTGAAGCTTTCTTT,CSAKGPTVVEAFF
TRBJ1-4,TRBV10-3,NA,NA,TGTGCCATCAGTGAGTCAAGTCGGGAACTGTTTTTT,CAISESSRELFF
TRBJ1-3,TRBV20-1,NA,NA,TGCAGTGCTACGGACTACTCTGGAAACACCATATATTTT,CSATDYSGNTIYF
TRBJ2-5,TRBV18,many,NA,TGTGCCAGCTCACCGGCCGCTAGAAGAGAGACCCAGTACTTC,CASSPAARRETQYF
TRBJ2-1,TRBV7-2,many,NA,TGTGCCAGCAGCCCAGGTGTGGGGGGCTCCTCCTACAATGAGCAGTTCTTC,CASSPGVGGSSYNEQFF
TRBJ1-1,TRBV5-1,many,NA,TGTGCCAGCAGTCTCGGGACGTCGAACACTGAAGCTTTCTTT,CASSLGTSNTEAFF
TRBJ2-1,TRBV28,many,NA,TGTGCCAGCAAGACGGGGGTTCCCTACAATGAGCAGTTCTTC,CASKTGVPYNEQFF
TRBJ2-1,TRBV5-1,few,TRBD2,TGCGCCAGCAGCTTGCTAGCGGGGAGGACCAATGAGCAGTTCTTC,CASSLLAGRTNEQFF
TRBJ2-3,TRBV6-4,NA,NA,TGTGCCAGCAGTAAAGAACGGGAGGATACGCAGTATTTT,CASSKEREDTQYF
TRBJ2-3,TRBV12-3/TRBV12-4,many,NA,TGTGCCAGCAGTTTATCGGGTAAAGATACGCAGTATTTT,CASSLSGKDTQYF
TRBJ1-6,TRBV10-3,NA,TRBD1,TGTGCCATCAGACTTGACAGGGAAAATAATTCACCCCTCCACTTT,CAIRLDRENNSPLHF
TRBJ2-2,TRBV7-2,few,NA,TGTGCCAGCAGCTTGGGCGACAAAATAACCGGGGAGCTGTTTTTT,CASSLGDKITGELFF
TRBJ2-3,TRBV5-1,many,NA,TGCGCCAGCAGCTTAGGGGAAACAGATACGCAGTATTTT,CASSLGETDTQYF
TRBJ2-1,TRBV15,NA,TRBD2,TGTGCCACCAACAAAGCGGGGGGGTACAATGAGCAGTTCTTC,CATNKAGGYNEQFF
TRBJ2-1,TRBV4-2,once,TRBD2,TGTGCCAGCAGCCGGTGGACTAGCGGGGGGGCTAGCTCCTACAATGAGCAGTTCTTC,CASSRWTSGGASSYNEQFF
TRBJ2-5,TRBV5-6,many,TRBD2,TGTGCCAGCAGCTGGACGACTAGCGGGGTGGGAGAGACCCAGTACTTC,CASSWTTSGVGETQYF
TRBJ1-2,TRBV28,many,NA,TGTGCCAGCAGTTTGCCGGGAGGATATAACTATGGCTACACCTTC,CASSLPGGYNYGYTF
TRBJ2-7,TRBV4-2,many,NA,TGTGCCAGCAGCCAAGATCTCGCCTACGAGCAGTACTTC,CASSQDLAYEQYF
TRBJ1-1,TRBV7-2,few,NA,TGTGCCAGCAGCTTAAGGTCAGGGCACGTTATGAACACTGAAGCTTTCTTT,CASSLRSGHVMNTEAFF
TRBJ1-3,TRBV15,many,NA,TGTGCCACCAGCAGAGATCGGATTTCTGGAAACACCATATATTTT,CATSRDRISGNTIYF
TRBJ1-2,TRBV10-3,NA,TRBD1,TGTGCCACCTTACAGGGGTCAGACTATGGCTACACCTTC,CATLQGSDYGYTF
TRBJ2-3,TRBV12-3/TRBV12-4,many,NA,TGTGCCAGCAGTTTAGGAGGGAGAGGCACAGATACGCAGTATTTT,CASSLGGRGTDTQYF
TRBJ1-2,TRBV4-3,few,NA,TGCGCCAGCAGCCAAGATGCGGGGGCTAACTATGGCTACACCTTC,CASSQDAGANYGYTF
TRBJ2-7,TRBV21-1,few,NA,TGTGCCAGCAGCAAATGGGGAACTTACGAGCAGTACTTC,CASSKWGTYEQYF
TRBJ1-2,TRBV29-1,NA,TRBD1,TGCAGCGTGTCGGACAGGGGCCCCTATGGCTACACCTTC,CSVSDRGPYGYTF
TRBJ2-2,TRBV6-2/TRBV6-3,NA,NA,TGTGCCAGCGTCCGCAGGGGACGGATTGGCGCGAACACCGGGGAGCTGTTTTTT,CASVRRGRIGANTGELFF
TRBJ2-7,TRBV3-1,NA,NA,TGTGCCAGCAGCCGGGGGACCAAAACTGCGTTGGAGCAGTACTTC,CASSRGTKTALEQYF
TRBJ2-5,TRBV5-1,many,TRBD2,TGCGCCAGCAGCTTGAACTTGCGGGGGTCAAAAGAGACCCAGTACTTC,CASSLNLRGSKETQYF
TRBJ2-5,TRBV7-3,NA,TRBD2,TGTGCCAGCAGCCCGAGCGGGACTTGGGGCGAGACCCAGTACTTC,CASSPSGTWGETQYF
TRBJ2-7,TRBV5-4,many,TRBD2,TGTGCCAGCAGCTTGCTTGCGGGGGGGAGCTCCTACGAGCAGTACTTC,CASSLLAGGSSYEQYF
TRBJ2-3,TRBV6-1,many,NA,TGTGCCAGCAGGCGGGGGCCCACTAGCACAGATACGCAGTATTTT,CASRRGPTSTDTQYF
TRBJ2-7,TRBV15,NA,NA,TGTGCCACCAGCAGAGATAAGACAGGGAGGCACTTC,CATSRDKTGRHF
TRBJ1-1,TRBV20-1,NA,NA,TGCAGTGCTCATACAGGGTGGGGTTATGAAGCTTTCTTT,CSAHTGWGYEAFF
TRBJ2-4,TRBV20-1,NA,NA,TGCAGTGCTAGTGATTGGGGTATAGCCAAAAACATTCAGTACTTC,CSASDWGIAKNIQYF
TRBJ2-5,TRBV13,few,NA,TGTGCCAGCAGCTTAGAAGGGCGCAGGGAGACCCAGTACTTC,CASSLEGRRETQYF
TRBJ2-5,TRBV5-1,NA,NA,TGCGCCAGCAGCAGGGACGGAGTCCGGACCCAAGAGACCCAGTACTTC,CASSRDGVRTQETQYF
TRBJ2-5,TRBV20-1,many,NA,TGCAGTGCTAGTCCGGAGAGGGGCCTAGAGACCCAGTACTTC,CSASPERGLETQYF
TRBJ2-5,TRBV20-1,many,TRBD1,TGCAGTGCTAGAGGGGGACAGGGAAGGGAGACCCAGTACTTC,CSARGGQGRETQYF